The next 29 T cell receptor beta chains were all read from a single sample in a study of technical replicates of blood from a few donors (dated by TCRdb to the late 2010s). Library preparation employed the immunoSEQ multiplex PCR assay. In its TCRdb copy, this immuneACCESS table keeps in-frame sequences only and misses some clones. Where compared with another copy, unresolved V genes explain less than half of these, and the others have no known cause. The sample has 95,000 or so clones on record, approximately 95% of them singletons. The top ten hold approximately 0.36% of the sample. Specimen: T cells isolated from PBMCs. Receptor source: a human donor in good health.

This chain uses TRBV11-2 with TRBJ2-1, with D perhaps matching TRBD2 (6 bases). The germline CDR1 and CDR2 sequences are SGHAT and FQNNGV. The CDR3 runs 16 residues. Trimming pared 1 base from V and 5 bases from J, leaving 15 bases between. The CDR3 region is CASSLVGLANNNEQFF. The CDR3 DNA reads as TGTGCCAGCAGCTTAGTTGGTCTAGCGAATAACAATGAGCAGTTCTTC.

This chain uses TRBV2 with TRBJ2-3; 10 nucleotides align to TRBD2. Looked up from germline, CDR1 is SNHLY and CDR2 is FYNNEI. The ends lost 3 bases at V and 1 base at J; junction bases unmatched: 13. The CDR3 is 19 residues long. The CDR3 region is CASSDMSSGRLSRTDTQYF. In nucleotides, the CDR3 is TGTGCCAGCAGTGATATGTCTAGCGGGAGACTTAGTCGCACAGATACGCAGTATTTT. Supplemented by reference TRBV2 and TRBJ2-3, the full variable domain reads EPEVTQTPSHQVTQMGQEVILRCVPISNHLYFYWYRQILGQKVEFLVSFYNNEISEKSEIFDDQFSVERPDGSNFTLKIRSTKLEDSAMYFCASSDMSSGRLSRTDTQYFGPGTRLTVL.

This chain uses TRBV29-1 with TRBJ2-1; D gene unclear. CDR3 length: 13 residues. Germline values: CDR1 SQVTM, CDR2 ANQGSEA. V dropped 4 bases and J dropped 0 bases, with 7 bases sitting between them. The CDR3 DNA sequence: TGCAGCGTTGTAAGGAGCTCCTACAATGAGCAGTTCTTC. Translating it yields CSVVRSSYNEQFF.

This clone was recorded once. J is TRBJ2-5 and V is TRBV5-6; 8 positions agree with TRBD1. The better agreement between TRBJ2-7 and the DNA end casts doubt on the J call. From germline, CDR1 is SGHDT and CDR2 YYEEEE. There are 14 residues in the CDR3. CDR3 coding DNA: TGTGCCAGCAGCTTTCCCGGACAGGGCTACGAGCAGTACTTC. Translating gives CASSFPGQGYEQYF.

The V and J genes are TRBV7-9 and TRBJ2-1; D may be TRBD2 (6 bases). The ends were cut back, 3 bases at V and 4 bases at J, with 25 bases in the middle. CDR3 length equals 19 residues. Per the germline V gene, CDR1 is SEHNR and CDR2 is FQNEAQ (reference sequence). CDR3 nucleotide sequence: TGTGCCAGCAGCTTCCCAAATCGCCCGATAGCGGCAGTGTACAATGAGCAGTTCTTC. Its protein product is CASSFPNRPIAAVYNEQFF.

The rearrangement joins TRBV6-5 to TRBJ1-2; the D gene is possibly TRBD1 (6 bases). The CDR3 totals 14 residues. Between the trimmed V and J ends, which lost 0 bases and 4 bases, there was a span of 9 bases. CDR1 is MNHEY, CDR2 SVGAGI, per germline. This chain's CDR3 is CASSYSRTAYGYTF. As DNA, the CDR3 is TGTGCCAGCAGTTACTCGCGGACAGCCTATGGCTACACCTTC.

J is TRBJ1-5 and V is TRBV29-1; the D is unclear. V lost 4 bases, J lost 0 bases, and 10 bases lay in between. CDR3 length: 14 residues. The germline CDR1 and CDR2 sequences are SQVTM and ANQGSEA. DNA for the CDR3: TGCAGCGTTGTACTAGGTTTTAGCAATCAGCCCCAGCATTTT. This codes for CSVVLGFSNQPQHF.

The rearrangement joins TRBV28 to TRBJ2-7, with a possible D match to TRBD2 (5 bases). From germline, CDR1 is MDHEN and CDR2 SYDVKM. The CDR3 covers 17 residues. V was trimmed by 2 bases and J by 0 bases, leaving 17 bases between them. CDR3 region: CASSLMHDGVHSYEQYF. CDR3 sequence (DNA): TGTGCCAGCAGTTTAATGCATGACGGGGTTCACTCCTACGAGCAGTACTTC.

This chain uses TRBV2 with TRBJ2-7, with D maybe TRBD1 (5 bases). Per the germline V gene, CDR1 is SNHLY and CDR2 is FYNNEI. V lost 1 base and J 3 bases, leaving 7 bases between the germline ends. This CDR3 has 13 residues. The CDR3 DNA sequence: TGTGCCAGCAGTGAAGTAGGGGTCTACGAGCAGTACTTC. It codes for CASSEVGVYEQYF.

This clone showed up just a few times. The chain employs TRBV30 and TRBJ1-1; perhaps TRBD1 as D (5 bases). There are 12 residues in the CDR3. Trimming removed 2 bases from V and 2 bases from J, with 6 bases in between. Per the germline V gene, CDR1 is GTSNPN and CDR2 is SVGIG (reference sequence). The CDR3 is CAWSRTNTEAFF. The CDR3 DNA reads TGTGCCTGGAGTCGGACAAACACTGAAGCTTTCTTT.

This clone was detected once. The V gene is TRBV9, the J gene TRBJ2-7; D unclear. V dropped 0 bases and J dropped 2 bases, with 9 bases sitting between them. CDR3 length: 14 residues. Germline CDR1 SGDLS, CDR2 YYNGEE. Written as DNA, the CDR3 is TGTGCCAGCAGCGTAGGGCTCCTCACCTACGAGCAGTACTTC. It translates to CASSVGLLTYEQYF.

CDR3 coding DNA: TGCGCCAGCAGCCAAAACGGAGCAGATACGCAGTATTTT. Its translation is CASSQNGADTQYF. This chain connects TRBV4-1 to TRBJ2-3; D is unresolved. V lost 2 bases and J lost 4, with 7 bases in between. Germline-derived CDR1 and CDR2 are MGHRA and YSYEKL. The CDR3 consists of 13 residues.

This sequence joins TRBV28 and TRBJ2-7, with 7 positions matching TRBD2. V lost 5 bases, J lost 0 bases, and 10 bases stayed unmatched. The length of the CDR3 is 16 residues. Germline CDR1 MDHEN, CDR2 SYDVKM. CDR3 residues: CASSTHSGWSSYEQYF. CDR3 bases: TGTGCCAGCAGTACACATAGCGGGTGGAGCTCCTACGAGCAGTACTTC.

The genes are TRBV29-1 and TRBJ2-3, with 10 bases lining up with TRBD2. The CDR3 sequence is 15 residues long. In germline, CDR1 is SQVTM, CDR2 ANQGSEA. The junction had 3 bases not matched to a gene; V was cut back by 0 bases and J by 3 bases. The CDR3 reads CSVEDLAGETDTQYF. In nucleotides, the CDR3 is TGCAGCGTTGAAGACCTAGCGGGAGAAACAGATACGCAGTATTTT.

The gene calls are TRBV2 and TRBJ2-7; TRBD1 matches at 8 bases. Losses at the gene ends were 7 bases for V and 3 bases for J; bases not matched to a gene: 11. Per germline, CDR1 SNHLY and CDR2 FYNNEI. CDR3 size: 15 residues. The CDR3 DNA reads as TGTGCCAGCAAAAGAGGAGGACAGGGTTACTACGAGCAGTACTTC. It is translated as CASKRGGQGYYEQYF.

The CDR3: CASSLDRANEQFF. In DNA, the CDR3 is TGTGCCAGCAGCTTGGACAGGGCCAATGAGCAGTTCTTC. V usage is TRBV21-1 and J usage is TRBJ2-1; the table gives TRBD1 as D, unverified against the DNA. TRBV21-1 is annotated as a pseudogene. The CDR3 loop spans 13 amino acids.

The chain employs TRBV9 and TRBJ2-5; D possibly corresponds to TRBD2 (6 bases). The CDR3 totals 15 residues. The germline V gene encodes CDR1 SGDLS and CDR2 YYNGEE. Trimming left V 1 base short and J 5 bases short, with 15 bases between. CDR3 DNA sequence: TGTGCCAGCAGCGTACAAGCGAGGGAGGCGGAGACCCAGTACTTC. It encodes CASSVQAREAETQYF.

J is TRBJ2-7 and V is TRBV5-1; 7 bases fit TRBD2. With 4 bases clipped from V and 2 bases from J, the junction kept 12 bases outside the gene matches. The germline V gene encodes CDR1 SGHRS and CDR2 YFSETQ. This CDR3 has 16 residues. Here the CDR3 reads CASSTGGTIFAYEQYF. The CDR3 coding sequence is TGCGCCAGCAGCACTGGAGGGACTATCTTTGCCTACGAGCAGTACTTC.

The chain recombines TRBV7-3 with TRBJ1-4; 8 nucleotides agree with TRBD1. V lost 5 bases, J lost 5 bases, and 4 bases stayed unmatched. The CDR3 totals 14 residues. Germline-derived CDR1 and CDR2 are SGHTA and FQGTGA. The chain's CDR3 is CASSLTGGNEKLFF. CDR3 DNA: TGTGCCAGCAGCCTCACAGGGGGAAATGAAAAACTGTTTTTT.

The V call is TRBV5-1, the J call TRBJ2-7; 13 nucleotides match TRBD2. The junction had 3 bases not matched to a gene; V was cut back by 3 bases and J by 3 bases. The CDR3 contains 15 residues. Germline loops: CDR1 SGHRS, CDR2 YFSETQ. CDR3 residues: CASSWTSGSLYEQYF. DNA for the CDR3: TGCGCCAGCAGCTGGACTAGCGGGAGTCTCTACGAGCAGTACTTC.

The rearrangement joins TRBV11-2 to TRBJ2-3, with D possibly matching TRBD1 (5 bases). The CDR3 runs to 14 residues. From germline, CDR1 is SGHAT and CDR2 FQNNGV. The germline V and J ends were trimmed by 5 bases and 3 bases, with 12 bases remaining between them. DNA of the CDR3: TGTGCCAGCAGCCCCCGCAGGGAAACAGATACGCAGTATTTT. This codes for CASSPRRETDTQYF.

The rearrangement links TRBV9 to TRBJ2-3, with D uncertain. CDR1 is SGDLS and CDR2 is YYNGEE in the germline V gene. The CDR3 sequence is 12 residues long. V was trimmed by 3 bases and J by 1 base, leaving 3 bases between them. CDR3 in amino acids: CASSAGTDTQYF. The CDR3 bases are TGTGCCAGCAGCGCCGGCACAGATACGCAGTATTTT.

The rearrangement links TRBV5-1 to TRBJ1-1; D is possibly TRBD1 (6 bases). V lost 1 base and J lost 1, with 11 bases in between. CDR1 and CDR2 (germline): SGHRS, YFSETQ. This CDR3 has 15 amino acids. For the CDR3, the DNA is TGCGCCAGCAGCTTGTTGGGGGCAAAGAACACTGAAGCTTTCTTT. It translates to CASSLLGAKNTEAFF.

The chain recombines TRBV7-2 with TRBJ1-1; D perhaps matches TRBD1 (5 bases). This CDR3 is 11 amino acids long. Deletions cut 2 bases from V and 10 bases from J, with 8 bases between. Germline CDR1 and CDR2: SGHTA and FQGNSA. The CDR3 sequence: CASSLTGVAFF. The CDR3 DNA follows: TGTGCCAGCAGCTTAACAGGCGTAGCTTTCTTT.

CDR3 nucleotide sequence: TGTGCCAGCAGCGGCCCGAGACAGGGGGCAGGGGAGCAGTACTTC. Protein product: CASSGPRQGAGEQYF. J is TRBJ2-7 and V is TRBV7-9, with 10 nucleotides matching TRBD1. CDR1 is SEHNR and CDR2 is FQNEAQ in the germline V gene (reference sequence). The CDR3 length is 15 residues. After removal of 5 bases from V and 7 bases from J, the junction contained 11 bases not matched to a gene.

The gene calls are TRBV19 and TRBJ2-1; 7 bases are a match to TRBD2. The CDR3 totals 15 residues. Germline loops: CDR1 LNHDA, CDR2 SQIVND (reference sequence). V trimming: 6 bases; J trimming: 0 bases; junction bases outside the gene matches: 5. The CDR3 DNA follows: TGTGCCAGTAGGGTAGCGGGCAGCTCCTACAATGAGCAGTTCTTC. Protein: CASRVAGSSYNEQFF.

The CDR3, as DNA: TGTGCCTGGAGTGCACTAGCCATGGGGAGCCCTGAAGCTTTCTTT. This encodes CAWSALAMGSPEAFF. The chain joins TRBV30 to TRBJ1-1, with D hard to call. Germline V CDR1 and CDR2: GTSNPN, SVGIG (reference sequence). Deletions cut 1 base from V and 6 bases from J, with 18 bases between. The length of the CDR3 is 15 residues.

V is TRBV30 and J is TRBJ2-1, with D maybe TRBD2 (5 bases). Germline assignment: CDR1 GTSNPN and CDR2 SVGIG (reference sequence). The CDR3 consists of 17 residues. V gave up 0 bases and J gave up 1 base, with 16 bases separating them. CDR3 DNA: TGTGCCTGGAGTGTACTCCCCCCGGGAAATTCCTACAATGAGCAGTTCTTC. It codes for CAWSVLPPGNSYNEQFF.

The gene calls are TRBV7-2 and TRBJ2-5, with TRBD2 identical over 7 bases. After removal of 4 bases from V and 2 bases from J, the junction contained 4 bases not matched to a gene. The CDR3 has 14 amino acids. Per the germline V gene, CDR1 is SGHTA and CDR2 is FQGNSA. In nucleotides, the CDR3 is TGTGCCAGCAGCTCGTACGGGAGGCAAGAGACCCAGTACTTC. Translation: CASSSYGRQETQYF.